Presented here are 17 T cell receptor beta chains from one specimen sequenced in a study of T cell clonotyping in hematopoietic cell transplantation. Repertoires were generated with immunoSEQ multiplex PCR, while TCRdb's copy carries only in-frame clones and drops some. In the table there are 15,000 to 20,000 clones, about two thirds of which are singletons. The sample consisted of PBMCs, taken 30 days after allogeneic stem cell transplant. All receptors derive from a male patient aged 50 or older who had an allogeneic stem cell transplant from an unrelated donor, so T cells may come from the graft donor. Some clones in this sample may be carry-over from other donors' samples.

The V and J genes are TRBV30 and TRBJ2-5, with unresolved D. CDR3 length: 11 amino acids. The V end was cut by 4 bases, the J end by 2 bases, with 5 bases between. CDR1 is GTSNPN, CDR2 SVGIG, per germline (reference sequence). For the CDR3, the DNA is TGTGCCTGGACAGTTCAAGAGACCCAGTACTTC. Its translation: CAWTVQETQYF.

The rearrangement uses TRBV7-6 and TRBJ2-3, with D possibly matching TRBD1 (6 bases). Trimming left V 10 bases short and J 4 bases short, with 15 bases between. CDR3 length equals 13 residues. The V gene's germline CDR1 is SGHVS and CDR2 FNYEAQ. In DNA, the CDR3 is TGTGCCACTGGGGGCCCCGCCCCAGATACGCAGTATTTT. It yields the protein CATGGPAPDTQYF.

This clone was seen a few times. The CDR3 protein is CASSDVSRAGNTIYF. The DNA of the CDR3 is TGTGCCAGCAGTGACGTTTCGAGGGCTGGAAACACCATATATTTT. The chain employs TRBV6-1 and TRBJ1-3; D is unclear. Germline V gene data show CDR1 as MNHNS and CDR2 as SASEGT. The CDR3 is made up of 15 amino acids. The germline V and J ends were trimmed by 3 bases and 2 bases, with 11 bases remaining between them.

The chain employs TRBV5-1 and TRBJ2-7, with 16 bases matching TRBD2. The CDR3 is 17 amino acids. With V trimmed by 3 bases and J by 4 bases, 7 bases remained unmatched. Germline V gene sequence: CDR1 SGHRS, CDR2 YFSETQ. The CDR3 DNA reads TGCGCCAGCAGCTACCAGGGACTAGCGGGGGGGGATTACGAGCAGTACTTC. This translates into CASSYQGLAGGDYEQYF.

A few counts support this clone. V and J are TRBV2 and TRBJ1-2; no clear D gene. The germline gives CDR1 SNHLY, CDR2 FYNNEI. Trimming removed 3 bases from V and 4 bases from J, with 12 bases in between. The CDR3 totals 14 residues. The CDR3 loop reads CASSEEQVLYGYTF. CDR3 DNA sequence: TGTGCCAGCAGTGAGGAGCAGGTCCTCTATGGCTACACCTTC.

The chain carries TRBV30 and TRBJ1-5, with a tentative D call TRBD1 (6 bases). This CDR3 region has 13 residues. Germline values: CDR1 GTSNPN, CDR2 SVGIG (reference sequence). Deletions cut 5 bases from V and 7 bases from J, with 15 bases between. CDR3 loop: CAWAGGAWQPQHF. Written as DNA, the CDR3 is TGTGCCTGGGCCGGGGGGGCTTGGCAGCCCCAGCATTTT.

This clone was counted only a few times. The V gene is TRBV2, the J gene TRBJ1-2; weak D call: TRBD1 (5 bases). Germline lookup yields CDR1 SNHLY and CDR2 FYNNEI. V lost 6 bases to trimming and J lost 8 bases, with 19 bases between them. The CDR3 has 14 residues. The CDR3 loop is CASRARGGTWGYTF. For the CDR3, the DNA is TGTGCCAGCAGGGCAAGGGGAGGAACATGGGGCTACACCTTC.

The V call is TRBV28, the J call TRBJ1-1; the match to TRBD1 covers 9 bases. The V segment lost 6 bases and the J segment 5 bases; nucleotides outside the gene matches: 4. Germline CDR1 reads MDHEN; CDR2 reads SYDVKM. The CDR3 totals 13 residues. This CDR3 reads CASSGQGMTEAFF. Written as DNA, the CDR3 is TGTGCCAGCAGCGGACAGGGGATGACTGAAGCTTTCTTT.

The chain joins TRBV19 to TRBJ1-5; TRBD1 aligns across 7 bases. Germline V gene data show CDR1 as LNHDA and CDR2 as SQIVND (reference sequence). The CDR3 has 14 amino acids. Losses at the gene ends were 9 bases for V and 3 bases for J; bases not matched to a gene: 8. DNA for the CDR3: TGTGCCAGCCTGGGACAGCTCCTCAATCAGCCCCAGCATTTT. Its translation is CASLGQLLNQPQHF.

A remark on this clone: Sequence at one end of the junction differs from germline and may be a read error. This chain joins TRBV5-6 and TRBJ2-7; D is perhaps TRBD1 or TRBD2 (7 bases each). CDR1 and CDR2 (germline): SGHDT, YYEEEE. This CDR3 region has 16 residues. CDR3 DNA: TGTGCTAGCAGCTTCCCCGGCCCAGGGGGGGCTTACGAGCAGTACTTC. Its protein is CASSFPGPGGAYEQYF.

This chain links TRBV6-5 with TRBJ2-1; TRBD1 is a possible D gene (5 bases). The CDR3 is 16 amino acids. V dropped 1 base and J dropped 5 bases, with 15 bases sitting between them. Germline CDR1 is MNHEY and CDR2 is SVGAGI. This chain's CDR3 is CASSYLATGVNNEQFF. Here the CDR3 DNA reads TGTGCCAGCAGTTACTTAGCAACAGGCGTAAACAATGAGCAGTTCTTC.

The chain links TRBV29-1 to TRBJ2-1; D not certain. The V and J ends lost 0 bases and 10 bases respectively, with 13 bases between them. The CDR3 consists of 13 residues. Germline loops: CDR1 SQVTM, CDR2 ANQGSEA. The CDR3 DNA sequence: TGCAGCGTTGAAGATTTGCACTTTGGGGAGCAGTTCTTC. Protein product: CSVEDLHFGEQFF.

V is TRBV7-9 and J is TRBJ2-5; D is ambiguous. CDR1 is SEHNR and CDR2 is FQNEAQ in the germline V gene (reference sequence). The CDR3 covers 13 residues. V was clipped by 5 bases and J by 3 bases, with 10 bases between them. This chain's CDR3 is CASSQFWEETQYF. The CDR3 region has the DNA TGTGCCAGCAGCCAATTCTGGGAAGAGACCCAGTACTTC.

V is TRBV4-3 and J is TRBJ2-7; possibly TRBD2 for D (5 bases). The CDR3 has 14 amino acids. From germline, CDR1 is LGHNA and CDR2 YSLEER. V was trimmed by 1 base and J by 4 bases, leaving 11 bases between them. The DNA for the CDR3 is TGCGCCAGCAGCCAAGGGGCGGGCCCGTACGAGCAGTACTTC. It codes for CASSQGAGPYEQYF.

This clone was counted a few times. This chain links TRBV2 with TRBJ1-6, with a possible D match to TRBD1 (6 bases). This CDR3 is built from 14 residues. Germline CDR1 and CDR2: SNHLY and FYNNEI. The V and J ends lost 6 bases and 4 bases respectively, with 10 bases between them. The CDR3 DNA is TGTGCCAGCAGAATCAGGGGATATAATTCACCCCTCCACTTT. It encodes CASRIRGYNSPLHF.

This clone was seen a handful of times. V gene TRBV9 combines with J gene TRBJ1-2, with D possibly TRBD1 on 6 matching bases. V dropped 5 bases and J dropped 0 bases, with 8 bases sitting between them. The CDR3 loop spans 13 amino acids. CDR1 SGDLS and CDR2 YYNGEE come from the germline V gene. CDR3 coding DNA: TGTGCCAGCAGGGGGGGCACTAACTATGGCTACACCTTC. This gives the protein CASRGGTNYGYTF. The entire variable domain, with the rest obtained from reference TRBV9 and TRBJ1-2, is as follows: DSGVTQTPKHLITATGQRVTLRCSPRSGDLSVYWYQQSLDQGLQFLIQYYNGEERAKGNILERFSAQQFPDLHSELNLSSLELGDSALYFCASRGGTNYGYTFGSGTRLTVV.

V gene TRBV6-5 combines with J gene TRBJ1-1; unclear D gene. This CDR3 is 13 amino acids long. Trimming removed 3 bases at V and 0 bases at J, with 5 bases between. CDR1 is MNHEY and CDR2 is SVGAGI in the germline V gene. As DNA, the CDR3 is TGTGCCAGCAGTTATACACTGAACACTGAAGCTTTCTTT. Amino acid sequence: CASSYTLNTEAFF.